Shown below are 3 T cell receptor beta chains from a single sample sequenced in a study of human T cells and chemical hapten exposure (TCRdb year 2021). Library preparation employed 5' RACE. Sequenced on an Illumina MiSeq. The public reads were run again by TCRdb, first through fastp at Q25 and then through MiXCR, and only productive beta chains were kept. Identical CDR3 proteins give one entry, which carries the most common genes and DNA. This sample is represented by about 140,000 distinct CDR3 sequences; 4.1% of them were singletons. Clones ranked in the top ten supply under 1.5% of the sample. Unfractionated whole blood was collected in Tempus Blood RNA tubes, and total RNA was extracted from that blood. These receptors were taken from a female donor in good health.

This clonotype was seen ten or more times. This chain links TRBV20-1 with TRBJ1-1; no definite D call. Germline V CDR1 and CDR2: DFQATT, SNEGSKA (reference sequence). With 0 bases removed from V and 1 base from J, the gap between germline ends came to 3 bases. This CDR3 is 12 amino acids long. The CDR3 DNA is TGCAGTGCTAGAGAAGGGAACACTGAAGCTTTCTTT. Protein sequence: CSAREGNTEAFF.

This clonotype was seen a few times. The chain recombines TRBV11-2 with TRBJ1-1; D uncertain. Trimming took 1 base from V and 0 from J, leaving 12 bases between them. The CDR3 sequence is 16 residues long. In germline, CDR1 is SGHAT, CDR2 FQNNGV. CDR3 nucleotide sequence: TGTGCCAGCAGCTTAGGCCCTATGCCCCTGAACACTGAAGCTTTCTTT. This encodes CASSLGPMPLNTEAFF.

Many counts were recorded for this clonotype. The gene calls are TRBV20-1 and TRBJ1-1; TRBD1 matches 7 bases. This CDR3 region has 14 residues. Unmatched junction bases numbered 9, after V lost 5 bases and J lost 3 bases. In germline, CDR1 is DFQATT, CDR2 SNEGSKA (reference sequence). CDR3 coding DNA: TGCAGTGCTTCGCCAGGGGGAACGTACACTGAAGCTTTCTTT. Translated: CSASPGGTYTEAFF.